These T cell receptor beta chains were read from a single sample in a study of control samples from healthy donors and cancer patients. Produced via immunoSEQ multiplex PCR; TCRdb's table is partial and in-frame only. The table includes over 200,000 clones, roughly 87% detected once. The sample comprised PBMCs. These receptors were obtained from a woman aged 60-75 years with lung cancer. The CDR3 runs from the conserved cysteine through the conserved F or W. Each record gives: V gene, J gene, CDR3 protein.

TRBV18	TRBJ1-6	CASSPQSRDRANSPLHF
TRBV11-2	TRBJ2-5	CASSPGLADFQETQYF
TRBV2	TRBJ2-5	CASGKEVQETQYF
TRBV3-1/TRBV3-2	TRBJ2-3	CASSPQEQGGTQYF
TRBV19	TRBJ2-3	CASSPARADTQYF
TRBV7-9	TRBJ1-2	CASSPGAGGLGRRSYGYTF
TRBV4-2	TRBJ2-5	CASSQGFTSAQETQYF
TRBV5-1	TRBJ2-1	CASSLGGGMHNEQFF
TRBV3-1/TRBV3-2	TRBJ2-5	CASRGTGVETQYF
TRBV28	TRBJ2-5	CASSGGLETQYF
TRBV18	TRBJ1-1	CASSQRGGDTEAFF
TRBV5-1	TRBJ1-6	CASSLWTDNSPLHF
TRBV7-7	TRBJ2-2	CASSRGRGVGTGELFF
TRBV7-2	TRBJ1-1	CASSPIRERTNTEAFF
TRBV19	TRBJ2-1	CAAGTGPNEQFF
TRBV2	TRBJ2-2	CASRDRGGNGELFF
TRBV5-1	TRBJ1-2	CASSLAGYGYTF
TRBV6-2/TRBV6-3	TRBJ2-7	CASSPRGAYNEQYF
TRBV6-2/TRBV6-3	TRBJ1-4	CASSYSPLRQTPGVEKLFF
TRBV15	TRBJ2-7	CATSRAGPSSYEQYF
TRBV14	TRBJ1-1	CASSKQGAGTYTEAFF
TRBV28	TRBJ2-1	CASSFWGGESYNEQFF